The TCR beta chain under discussion was sequenced for a study of immune evolution from preneoplasia to lung adenocarcinoma. The table came from immunoSEQ multiplex PCR; TCRdb's copy has only in-frame clones and leaves some out. The sample consists of approximately 7,000 clones, roughly three quarters of them appearing once. The sequence derives from a person in their sixties or seventies with lung adenocarcinoma. Input material: FFPE adjacent normal lung tissue.

The CDR3 region is CASSLLAGVTQETQYF. As DNA, the CDR3 is TGTGCCAGCAGCTTGCTAGCGGGAGTGACTCAAGAGACCCAGTACTTC. The chain carries TRBV5-4 and TRBJ2-5, with 10 bases matching TRBD2. The CDR3 has 16 residues. The germline CDR1 and CDR2 sequences are SGHNT and YYREEE (reference sequence). V trimming: 1 base; J trimming: 2 bases; junction bases outside the gene matches: 5. The whole variable domain, remainder taken from reference TRBV5-4 and TRBJ2-5, is ETGVTQSPTHLIKTRGQQVTLRCSSQSGHNTVSWYQQALGQGPQFIFQYYREEENGRGNFPPRFSGLQFPNYSSELNVNALELDDSALYLCASSLLAGVTQETQYFGPGTRLLVL.